This TCR beta chain is from a study of T-cell reconstitution after alpha-beta-depleted transplantation in children. Study conclusions and caveats: Some patients owed their high day-60 TCRbeta diversity to surviving recipient T cells and thymic progenitors. It was newly produced T cells that mostly accounted for T-cell counts and diversity one year after transplant.

The CDR3 length is 14 residues. V lost 2 bases and J lost 2, with 9 bases in between. Unique molecular identifiers were incorporated into the prepared TCRbeta library. TCRdb re-derived calls from the PCR reads in MiXCR, one entry per CDR3 protein. This table has about 290,000 distinct CDR3 sequences, about 7.3% appearing once. This clonotype was seen ten or more times. What it recognizes is unknown. This sequence joins TRBV12-3 or TRBV12-4 and TRBJ1-2; a weak D match, TRBD1 (6 bases). This sequence was found in a female patient aged 2-15 years who had a stem cell transplant for Fanconi anemia, so the T cells may come from the graft donor. The sample here was peripheral blood, taken 360 days after TCRalphabeta/CD19-depleted stem cell transplant. CDR3 amino acids: CASSLTGWNYGYTF. The CDR3 region has the DNA TGTGCCAGCAGTTTAACAGGGTGGAACTATGGCTACACCTTC.